Listed below are T cell receptor beta chains from one sample, sequenced in a study of post-analysis software for immune sequencing data. TCRdb reanalysed the PCR reads using MiXCR and keeps one entry per CDR3 protein. The data hold about 770,000 distinct CDR3 sequences, with around 45% observed a single time. The specimen was blood. These receptors all come from a girl aged 10 to 17 with multiple sclerosis. Each CDR3 is given with its conserved first and last residue. A D gene is named only where the DNA matches it firmly. Clone size is given for some rows only: seen once, a few or many times, or a class if the clone is expanded.

j_call,clone_size,v_call,d_call,cdr3_aa,cdr3_nt
TRBJ1-6,-,TRBV7-6,-,CASSLAPWTDNSPLHF,TGTGCCAGCAGCTTAGCGCCCTGGACAGATAATTCACCCCTCCACTTT
TRBJ2-7,few,TRBV29-1,-,CSVEGRVREQYF,TGCAGCGTTGAAGGGAGGGTGCGTGAGCAGTACTTC
TRBJ1-5,many,TRBV12-3/TRBV12-4,-,CASSLRGNQPQHF,TGCGCCAGCAGCTTAAGGGGAAATCAGCCCCAGCATTTT
TRBJ2-5,-,TRBV11-3,-,CASSSNMETQYF,TGTGCCAGCAGCTCTAATATGGAGACCCAGTACTTC
TRBJ2-5,-,TRBV27,-,CASRPLGQETQYF,TGTGCCAGCAGGCCCCTAGGTCAAGAGACCCAGTACTTC
TRBJ1-1,-,TRBV15,-,CATSRDLGGNTEAFF,TGTGCCACCAGCAGAGATCTTGGTGGGAACACTGAAGCTTTCTTT
TRBJ1-2,-,TRBV15,-,CATSSDLIGYTF,TGTGCCACCAGCAGCGACCTTATTGGCTACACCTTC
TRBJ2-1,-,TRBV12-3/TRBV12-4,TRBD2,CASRSGTSNNEQFF,TGTGCCAGCAGGTCGGGGACTAGTAATAATGAGCAGTTCTTC
TRBJ1-2,-,TRBV5-1,TRBD1,CASSRLGQGDGYTF,TGCGCCAGCAGCCGGTTGGGACAGGGCGATGGCTACACCTTC
TRBJ2-1,-,TRBV27,-,CASSPGTCGDNEQFF,TGTGCCAGCAGTCCGGGGACTTGCGGCGACAATGAGCAGTTCTTC
TRBJ2-5,few,TRBV2,-,CASSQNRGGGETQYF,TGTGCCAGCAGTCAAAACAGGGGGGGAGGAGAGACCCAGTACTTC
TRBJ2-7,-,TRBV18,TRBD2,CASSPRFGGSPPYEQYF,TGTGCCAGCTCCCCCAGGTTCGGCGGGAGTCCTCCCTACGAGCAGTACTTC
TRBJ1-4,few,TRBV7-2,TRBD1,CASSLDRGEEKLFF,TGTGCCAGCAGCCTTGACAGGGGTGAAGAAAAACTGTTTTTT
TRBJ1-4,once,TRBV28,TRBD1,CASTPGGGTLNEKLFF,TGTGCCAGCACCCCGGGAGGGGGCACACTTAATGAAAAACTGTTTTTT